The present T cell receptor (beta chain) was sequenced within a study of identical twins. TCRdb itself ran the 5' RACE reads through MiXCR, one entry per CDR3 protein. The sample consists of about 520,000 distinct CDR3 sequences, roughly a fifth of them appearing once. V was pared by 5 bases and J by 4 bases, with 3 bases of the junction left unmatched. The CDR3 extends over 13 amino acids. Germline V gives CDR1 MNHEY, CDR2 SVGEGT. These data also featured in a second study, about T cells expressing NK-cell markers. From that paper: Researchers report these clonotypes also headed the CD3+CD56-NKG2C+ fraction in several donors.

The material sequenced was CD4+ T cells sorted from blood. V usage is TRBV6-2 or TRBV6-3 and J usage is TRBJ1-1; 8 bases are a match to TRBD1. This receptor was identified in a woman younger than 35 in good health. DNA of the CDR3: TGTGCCAGCAGTAAAGGACAGGGCACTGAAGCTTTCTTT. Protein product: CASSKGQGTEAFF.